This passage covers 29 T cell receptor beta chains from one sample sequenced in a study of OX40 agonist ivuxolimab in advanced cancers. Assay used: immunoSEQ multiplex PCR; TCRdb lists only in-frame clones, some missing. The sample lists over 80,000 clones, 70% to 90% seen once, with 0.8% to 0.9% in the top ten. The material sequenced was CD4+ or CD8+ T cells sorted from blood, taken in a trial of the OX40 agonist ivuxolimab. These receptors were taken from an adult with an advanced solid tumor such as melanoma, head and neck, liver or kidney cancer.

This rearrangement joins TRBV7-2 to TRBJ1-1; the D is unclear. This CDR3 comprises 14 residues. V lost 4 bases to trimming and J lost 2 bases, with 11 bases between them. Germline CDR1 reads SGHTA; CDR2 reads FQGNSA. The CDR3 region has the DNA TGTGCCAGCAGCTATTCCTGGGGAAACACTGAAGCTTTCTTT. Protein: CASSYSWGNTEAFF. Filled out from reference TRBV7-2 and TRBJ1-1, the complete variable domain reads GAGVSQSPSNKVTEKGKDVELRCDPISGHTALYWYRQSLGQGLEFLIYFQGNSAPDKSGLPSDRFSAERTGGSVSTLTIQRTQQEDSAVYLCASSYSWGNTEAFFGQGTRLTVV.

CDR3 residues: CASRPGRLITYEQYV. The CDR3 DNA reads as TGTGCCAGCAGACCAGGACGGCTCATCACCTACGAGCAGTACGTC. The rearrangement uses TRBV6-5 and TRBJ2-7; D gene ambiguous. V shed 6 bases and J shed 2 bases, with 17 bases lying between them. Per the germline V gene, CDR1 is MNHEY and CDR2 is SVGAGI. The CDR3 extends over 15 amino acids.

The V call is TRBV19, the J call TRBJ1-5, with a possible D match to TRBD1 (5 bases). V lost 4 bases, J lost 0 bases, and 10 bases lay in between. The CDR3 runs to 15 residues. CDR1 is LNHDA and CDR2 is SQIVND in the germline V gene (reference sequence). The CDR3 region has the DNA TGTGCCAGTAGTACGACAGCTACTAGCAATCAGCCCCAGCATTTT. Translation: CASSTTATSNQPQHF.

V is TRBV7-9 and J is TRBJ2-2; D ambiguous. CDR1 is SEHNR and CDR2 is FQNEAQ in the germline V gene (reference sequence). CDR3 size: 15 residues. Trimming removed 5 bases at V and 0 bases at J, with 10 bases between. This CDR3 is CASSRTAANTGELFF. DNA of the CDR3: TGTGCCAGCAGCCGGACGGCGGCGAACACCGGGGAGCTGTTTTTT.

This clone was observed a single time. This chain connects TRBV11-3 to TRBJ1-1; the D gene is possibly TRBD1 (6 bases). CDR3 length: 13 amino acids. From germline, CDR1 is SGHNT and CDR2 YENEEA. V shed 5 bases and J shed 5 bases, with 12 bases lying between them. The CDR3 DNA follows: TGTGCCAGCAGCCAGGGGTACCGGACTGAAGCTTTCTTT. It is translated as CASSQGYRTEAFF.

J is TRBJ1-6 and V is TRBV28; D is perhaps TRBD1 (6 bases). This CDR3 spans 16 amino acids. Germline V gene lookup returns CDR1 MDHEN and CDR2 SYDVKM. Trimming took off 3 bases at V and 10 bases at J, with 19 bases between the two ends. The CDR3: CASSFGGHPTKSPLHF. CDR3 bases: TGTGCCAGCAGTTTCGGGGGACACCCGACGAAATCACCCCTCCACTTT.

The V gene is TRBV7-2, the J gene TRBJ1-1; D ambiguous. Trimming stripped 5 bases from V and 1 base from J, with 8 bases between. This CDR3 is 13 amino acids long. Germline CDR1 and CDR2: SGHTA and FQGNSA. In DNA, the CDR3 is TGTGCCAGCAGCACTCAGGAGAACACTGAAGCTTTCTTT. This gives the protein CASSTQENTEAFF. Full variable domain (outside the CDR3, taken from reference TRBV7-2 and TRBJ1-1): GAGVSQSPSNKVTEKGKDVELRCDPISGHTALYWYRQSLGQGLEFLIYFQGNSAPDKSGLPSDRFSAERTGGSVSTLTIQRTQQEDSAVYLCASSTQENTEAFFGQGTRLTVV.

This chain joins TRBV6-1 and TRBJ1-3; no clear D. CDR1 is MNHNS and CDR2 is SASEGT in the germline V gene. V shed 2 bases and J shed 2 bases, with 10 bases lying between them. The CDR3 consists of 15 residues. CDR3 sequence: CASSESYRAGNTIYF. The CDR3 region has the DNA TGTGCCAGCAGTGAAAGTTACAGAGCTGGAAACACCATATATTTT.

This chain links TRBV6-1 with TRBJ2-1; no definite D call. Per germline, CDR1 MNHNS and CDR2 SASEGT. The CDR3 is 13 residues long. Trimming cost V 7 bases and J 2 bases, with 9 bases left between them. The CDR3 sequence: CASMQAPYNEQFF. CDR3 DNA: TGTGCCAGCATGCAGGCACCCTACAATGAGCAGTTCTTC.

The DNA for the CDR3 is TGCGCCAGCAGATTAGCGGAGGCGACCGGGGAGCTGTTTTTT. Protein: CASRLAEATGELFF. The rearrangement uses TRBV5-1 and TRBJ2-2, with D possibly being TRBD2 (6 bases). CDR3 length: 14 amino acids. The germline CDR1 and CDR2 sequences are SGHRS and YFSETQ. Trimming took off 5 bases at V and 5 bases at J, with 13 bases between the two ends.

The chain employs TRBV9 and TRBJ1-1, with unresolved D. From germline, CDR1 is SGDLS and CDR2 YYNGEE. Trimming took 0 bases from V and 4 from J, leaving 10 bases between them. The length of the CDR3 is 14 residues. This chain's CDR3 is CASSVGGEGTEAFF. CDR3 sequence (DNA): TGTGCCAGCAGCGTAGGTGGGGAAGGCACTGAAGCTTTCTTT.

The gene calls are TRBV7-2 and TRBJ1-2; D is unresolved. The germline V gene encodes CDR1 SGHTA and CDR2 FQGNSA. CDR3 size: 13 residues. The V end was cut by 1 base, the J end by 7 bases, with 10 bases between. The CDR3 reads CASSLEATTGYTF. The CDR3 nucleotides read TGTGCCAGCAGCTTAGAGGCTACTACTGGCTACACCTTC. The full variable domain, with the rest looked up from reference TRBV7-2 and TRBJ1-2, is GAGVSQSPSNKVTEKGKDVELRCDPISGHTALYWYRQSLGQGLEFLIYFQGNSAPDKSGLPSDRFSAERTGGSVSTLTIQRTQQEDSAVYLCASSLEATTGYTFGSGTRLTVV.

The rearrangement joins TRBV2 to TRBJ2-1; TRBD1 matches at 8 bases. CDR3 length: 17 residues. Losses at the gene ends were 6 bases for V and 9 bases for J; bases not matched to a gene: 19. Germline V gene data show CDR1 as SNHLY and CDR2 as FYNNEI. CDR3 nucleotide sequence: TGTGCCAGCAGCAGGTCCACAGGGGGAGAAAAAAGAGGTGAGCAGTTCTTC. Translating gives CASSRSTGGEKRGEQFF.

Written as DNA, the CDR3 is TGTGCCAGCCAACAGGGAGGTCAAGGCAATCAGCCCCAGCATTTT. Translation gives CASQQGGQGNQPQHF. The chain employs TRBV19 and TRBJ1-5, with D perhaps TRBD1 (6 bases). Germline-derived CDR1 and CDR2 are LNHDA and SQIVND (reference sequence). V lost 9 bases to trimming and J lost 2 bases, with 17 bases between them. The CDR3 spans 15 residues.

This sequence joins TRBV6-5 and TRBJ2-2; 11 nucleotides agree with TRBD2. The V and J ends lost 3 bases and 6 bases, in that order; junction bases with no gene match: 6. Germline lookup yields CDR1 MNHEY and CDR2 SVGAGI. The CDR3 covers 16 residues. In DNA form, the CDR3 reads TGTGCCAGCAGTTATGGGCTAGCGGGAGGCCCCGGGGAGCTGTTTTTT. Translated: CASSYGLAGGPGELFF.

The CDR3 nucleotides are TGTGCCAGCAGCCCCGGGTCGGTAAACACTGAAGCTTTCTTT. Its translation: CASSPGSVNTEAFF. The chain couples TRBV6-5 to TRBJ1-1; D is ambiguous. The CDR3 sequence is 14 residues long. Germline CDR1 is MNHEY and CDR2 is SVGAGI. Trimming shortened V by 6 bases and J by 2 bases, and 13 bases separated the two germline ends.

This chain uses TRBV2 with TRBJ2-4; 10 nucleotides align to TRBD2. CDR3 size: 14 residues. CDR1 and CDR2 from the germline V gene are SNHLY and FYNNEI. V lost 6 bases to trimming and J lost 6 bases; unmatched junction nucleotides: 5. The CDR3 sequence is CASSPGTSVNIQYF. In nucleotides, the CDR3 is TGTGCCAGCAGCCCCGGGACTAGCGTAAACATTCAGTACTTC.

V is TRBV7-3 and J is TRBJ2-1, with 7 bases that match TRBD2. The CDR3 runs to 14 residues. J lost 7 bases, V lost 5 bases, and 8 bases had no gene match. Germline V CDR1 and CDR2: SGHTA, FQGTGA. The CDR3 is CASSPREGGNEQFF. The CDR3 bases are TGTGCCAGCAGCCCCCGAGAGGGAGGGAATGAGCAGTTCTTC.

This sequence joins TRBV4-1 and TRBJ2-5; no firm D call. V shed 0 bases and J shed 2 bases, with 10 bases lying between them. CDR3 length: 15 residues. Germline CDR1 and CDR2: MGHRA and YSYEKL. The CDR3 DNA follows: TGCGCCAGCAGCCAAGATCGGACCTTACAAGAGACCCAGTACTTC. It translates to CASSQDRTLQETQYF.

This chain connects TRBV2 to TRBJ1-4; D is unresolved. Trimming took off 11 bases at V and 12 bases at J, with 22 bases between the two ends. Germline V gene sequence: CDR1 SNHLY, CDR2 FYNNEI. The CDR3 totals 13 residues. The CDR3 nucleotides are TGTGCCGCCACTAGTTCCGGGCCGGGTGAACTGTTTTTT. Translating it yields CAATSSGPGELFF.

This clone was seen a handful of times. The V gene is TRBV2, the J gene TRBJ2-7; D might be TRBD2 (6 bases). Germline CDR1 is SNHLY and CDR2 is FYNNEI. The V end lost 1 base, the J end lost 6 bases, and 22 bases lay between the germline ends. The CDR3 has 17 residues. CDR3 protein: CASSEGALSGLGTEQYF. The CDR3 bases are TGTGCCAGCAGTGAAGGGGCTCTCTCGGGACTGGGGACCGAGCAGTACTTC.

CDR3: CASQDILKYYNEQFF. CDR3 in DNA: TGTGCCAGCCAAGACATCCTGAAGTACTACAATGAGCAGTTCTTC. The gene calls are TRBV28 and TRBJ2-1; D remains unclear. Germline V gene data show CDR1 as MDHEN and CDR2 as SYDVKM. Trimming took off 8 bases at V and 3 bases at J, with 17 bases between the two ends. The CDR3 has 15 amino acids.

The rearrangement joins TRBV19 to TRBJ2-1; weak D call: TRBD2 (6 bases). Trimming pared 3 bases from V and 8 bases from J, leaving 17 bases between. This CDR3 comprises 15 residues. Germline lookup yields CDR1 LNHDA and CDR2 SQIVND (reference sequence). CDR3 residues: CASSMWAGRGDEQFF. The CDR3 DNA follows: TGTGCCAGTAGTATGTGGGCGGGAAGGGGCGATGAGCAGTTCTTC.

The chain employs TRBV27 and TRBJ1-2; D gene ambiguous. CDR1 is MNHEY, CDR2 SMNVEV, per germline (reference sequence). Between the trimmed V and J ends, which lost 5 bases and 4 bases, there was a span of 20 bases. The CDR3 length is 16 residues. This CDR3 is CASSTFLGSGSYGYTF. The CDR3 DNA follows: TGTGCCAGCAGTACTTTTCTCGGGAGCGGGAGCTATGGCTACACCTTC.

V and J are TRBV4-1 and TRBJ1-5; maybe TRBD1 (5 bases). Trimming shortened V by 3 bases and J by 0 bases, and 15 bases separated the two germline ends. The germline V gene has CDR1 MGHRA and CDR2 YSYEKL. CDR3 length: 17 residues. As DNA, the CDR3 is TGCGCCAGCAGCCAGTCGCCAGGGAGGGATAGCAATCAGCCCCAGCATTTT. As protein: CASSQSPGRDSNQPQHF.

In regard to this clone: Different DNA sequences within this sample yield the same CDR3. This chain links TRBV11-2 with TRBJ1-3; D gene uncertain. With 1 base removed from V and 0 bases from J, the gap between germline ends came to 4 bases. From germline, CDR1 is SGHAT and CDR2 FQNNGV. The CDR3 is made up of 14 amino acids. The CDR3 is CASSLGSSGNTIYF. The CDR3 coding sequence is TGTGCCAGCAGCTTAGGGAGCTCTGGAAACACCATATATTTT.

The chain employs TRBV14 and TRBJ1-1, with D tentatively TRBD1 (5 bases). Between the trimmed V and J ends, which lost 0 bases and 5 bases, there was a span of 7 bases. This CDR3 contains 13 residues. Germline V gives CDR1 SGHDN, CDR2 FVKESK. The CDR3 nucleotides are TGTGCCAGCAGCCAAGAACGGGGGACTGAAGCTTTCTTT. Translating gives CASSQERGTEAFF.

The CDR3 region has the DNA TGTGCCGGGTCAAGCGGGGACCGACAAGAGACCCAGTACTTC. Its protein product is CAGSSGDRQETQYF. The chain has TRBV6-1 and TRBJ2-5; 7 positions match TRBD2. The CDR3 has 14 residues. Germline trimming cut 11 bases from V and 2 bases from J; bases unmatched to any gene: 11. Germline values: CDR1 MNHNS, CDR2 SASEGT.

The V gene is TRBV2, the J gene TRBJ2-1; 7 positions match TRBD2. The CDR3 length is 13 residues. V shed 8 bases, J shed 9 bases, and the junction held 10 bases outside the gene matches. Germline V gene sequence: CDR1 SNHLY, CDR2 FYNNEI. The CDR3 nucleotides read TGTGCCAGCGGCGGACTAGTTAGGGGTGAGCAGTTCTTC. Residues: CASGGLVRGEQFF.